These 4 T cell receptor beta chains came from one sample sequenced in a study of radiation and T cells in renal cell carcinoma (dated by TCRdb to 2019 to 2021). The time point tag for this specimen amounts to: baseline pretreatment blood. What the treatment or condition label conveys for this sample: 15 Gy SBRT to primary tumor, nephrectomy 4 weeks later. Library preparation employed the immunoSEQ multiplex PCR assay. The table was pulled from immuneACCESS by TCRdb, which kept in-frame rearrangements only. Such tables lose some clones; where checked, under half of the loss comes from unresolved V genes, and the rest has no known cause. Here the sample has about 140,000 clones; around four fifths occur a single time. Jointly, the top ten make up around 21% of the sample. This material consisted of blood, taken from a patient whose treatment included radiotherapy and nephrectomy. The receptors shown here come from a woman between 45 and 65 years old with renal cell carcinoma.

CDR3 coding DNA: TGTGCCAGCAGCCCCATAGGATCGACCAAAAACATTCAGTACTTC. Translated: CASSPIGSTKNIQYF. This chain joins TRBV14 and TRBJ2-4; no clear D. The V end was cut by 4 bases, the J end by 2 bases, with 12 bases between. Per germline, CDR1 SGHDN and CDR2 FVKESK. The CDR3 extends over 15 amino acids.

The V call is TRBV9, the J call TRBJ2-5, with D uncertain. The germline V and J ends were trimmed by 0 bases and 3 bases, with 9 bases remaining between them. The CDR3 sequence is 14 residues long. From germline, CDR1 is SGDLS and CDR2 YYNGEE. The CDR3 protein is CASSVGSLKETQYF. DNA of the CDR3: TGTGCCAGCAGCGTAGGTAGCTTGAAAGAGACCCAGTACTTC.

The chain carries TRBV18 and TRBJ2-5; D may be TRBD2 (5 bases). The CDR3 consists of 14 residues. V was cut by 5 bases and J by 2 bases, with 12 bases left in between. Germline-derived CDR1 and CDR2 are KGHSH and LQKENI. This CDR3 reads CASSGAGGQETQYF. CDR3 coding DNA: TGTGCCAGCTCAGGAGCAGGAGGACAAGAGACCCAGTACTTC.

This clone was recorded a few times. The chain combines TRBV5-1 with TRBJ1-5; D call uncertain. Trimming pared 0 bases from V and 3 bases from J, leaving 10 bases between. CDR3 size: 15 residues. Germline V gene data show CDR1 as SGHRS and CDR2 as YFSETQ. CDR3 in amino acids: CASSLDGQFNQPQHF. In DNA form, the CDR3 reads TGCGCCAGCAGCTTGGATGGGCAGTTCAATCAGCCCCAGCATTTT.